What follows is one TCR beta chain and its context. The data stem from a study of blood T cell repertoires in COVID-19. About the study: Collection of acute and convalescent COVID-19 samples took place in the United States, Italy and Spain. Sample material is recorded as cDNA or gDNA derived from T cells, B-cell-depleted T cells, or PBMCs.

Per the germline V gene, CDR1 is SEHNR and CDR2 is FQNEAQ (reference sequence). CDR3 length: 17 amino acids. The trim removed 5 bases at V and 5 bases at J, leaving 17 bases unmatched. Original processing notes: Scientists estimated how many nucleated cells there were by amplifying reference gene primers. Some clones are missing from TCRdb's copy, which holds only in-frame ones; the method was immunoSEQ multiplex PCR. V and J calls and clone size are given by that table; D and trimming were obtained from the DNA. The data contain 200,000 or so clones, about 88% of them singletons. The V call is TRBV7-9, the J call TRBJ2-7, with 8 nucleotides matching TRBD2. This clonotype was obtained from a man aged 65 to 79 with active or convalescent COVID-19. The specimen was peripheral blood. The CDR3 spells CASSRSGRNTIGHEQYF. CDR3 sequence (DNA): TGTGCCAGCAGCCGAAGCGGGAGAAACACTATCGGCCACGAGCAGTACTTC. The full variable domain, with the rest looked up from reference TRBV7-9 and TRBJ2-7, is DTGVSQNPRHKITKRGQNVTFRCDPISEHNRLYWYRQTLGQGPEFLTYFQNEAQLEKSRLLSDRFSAERPKGSFSTLEIQRTEQGDSAMYLCASSRSGRNTIGHEQYFGPGTRLTVT.